The 17 T cell receptor beta chains in this list originate from one sample, sequenced in a study of shared clonotypes between healthy human individuals. Sequenced by immunoSEQ multiplex PCR; TCRdb stores in-frame clones only, minus some. The sample consists of about 590,000 clones, roughly 96% of them appearing once. CD8 cells regarded as naive lacked CD45RO, were positively chosen for CCR7, and omitted terminally differentiated effector memory CD45RA+ cells. Sequencing was done on a sample of naive CD8+ T cells sorted from blood. These receptors originate from a woman aged 30 to 39 in good health.

The chain combines TRBV5-4 with TRBJ2-7; D is unclear. With 1 base removed from V and 2 bases from J, the gap between germline ends came to 10 bases. CDR1 and CDR2 (germline): SGHNT, YYREEE (reference sequence). The CDR3 runs 14 residues. The CDR3 nucleotides are TGTGCCAGCAGCTTGAATTCAGGACCCTACGAGCAGTACTTC. This translates into CASSLNSGPYEQYF.

The rearrangement joins TRBV5-1 to TRBJ2-5, with TRBD1 identical over 7 bases. The J call is uncertain, as TRBJ2-7 better fits the DNA end. Germline CDR1 SGHRS, CDR2 YFSETQ. There are 15 residues in the CDR3. The CDR3 is CASTPRTGKAYEQYF. CDR3 coding DNA: TGCGCCAGCACTCCTCGGACAGGAAAGGCCTACGAGCAGTACTTC.

The chain recombines TRBV28 with TRBJ1-5; D gene uncertain. CDR1 and CDR2 from the germline V gene are MDHEN and SYDVKM. This CDR3 region has 15 residues. Trimming stripped 5 bases from V and 3 bases from J, with 14 bases between. In DNA form, the CDR3 reads TGTGCCAGCAGTGGGGTGGACCCCTACAATCAGCCCCAGCATTTT. It yields the protein CASSGVDPYNQPQHF.

The rearrangement links TRBV13 to TRBJ2-1; D might be TRBD1 or TRBD2, each matching 11 bases. Trimming took 4 bases from V and 0 from J, leaving 37 bases between them. The CDR3 spans 24 residues. Germline V lookup: CDR1 PRHDT, CDR2 FYEKMQ (reference sequence). CDR3 region: CASSSEKDRGRGTSGKYSYNEQFF. As DNA, the CDR3 is TGTGCCAGCAGCTCCGAGAAGGACAGGGGGCGCGGGACTAGCGGTAAATACTCCTACAATGAGCAGTTCTTC.

The chain uses TRBV28 and TRBJ2-5; perhaps D is TRBD1 or TRBD2 (5 bases each). Looked up from germline, CDR1 is MDHEN and CDR2 is SYDVKM. This CDR3 is 15 amino acids long. Trimming cost V 6 bases and J 5 bases, with 19 bases left between them. CDR3 in DNA: TGTGCCAGCAGCCCCCCTTATGGGGGTTTGGAGACCCAGTACTTC. Translated: CASSPPYGGLETQYF.

This chain uses TRBV6-5 with TRBJ1-1, with D perhaps matching TRBD1 (5 bases). The CDR3 is 15 residues long. Trimming took off 6 bases at V and 2 bases at J, with 16 bases between the two ends. CDR1 MNHEY and CDR2 SVGAGI come from the germline V gene. This CDR3 reads CASSLPGELNTEAFF. The CDR3 DNA sequence: TGTGCCAGCAGCCTCCCGGGGGAACTAAACACTGAAGCTTTCTTT.

This clone has only a few counts. The chain joins TRBV2 to TRBJ2-7, with no clear D. CDR1 is SNHLY and CDR2 is FYNNEI in the germline V gene. CDR3 size: 12 residues. The germline V and J ends were trimmed by 4 bases and 6 bases, with 10 bases remaining between them. The CDR3 protein is CASSGELREQYF. CDR3 DNA sequence: TGTGCCAGCAGTGGAGAGCTCCGCGAGCAGTACTTC.

The rearrangement joins TRBV28 to TRBJ2-7; 9 nucleotides agree with TRBD2. The germline V gene has CDR1 MDHEN and CDR2 SYDVKM. The CDR3 contains 15 residues. J was trimmed by 1 base and V by 5 bases; bases with no gene match: 6. The CDR3 region is CASSNPLAGSYEQYF. CDR3 in DNA: TGTGCCAGCAGTAACCCGCTAGCGGGATCCTACGAGCAGTACTTC.

The chain carries TRBV9 and TRBJ2-2, with D tentatively TRBD1 or TRBD2 (5 bases each). Germline-derived CDR1 and CDR2 are SGDLS and YYNGEE. Trimming stripped 0 bases from V and 6 bases from J, with 15 bases between. This CDR3 has 16 amino acids. CDR3 loop: CASSVGHGTKAGELFF. In DNA form, the CDR3 reads TGTGCCAGCAGCGTAGGTCACGGGACCAAGGCCGGGGAGCTGTTTTTT.

The V and J genes are TRBV6-4 and TRBJ1-1; 10 positions agree with TRBD1. CDR1 and CDR2 (germline): MRHNA, SNTAGT. The trim removed 6 bases at V and 5 bases at J, leaving 6 bases unmatched. This CDR3 has 14 residues. CDR3: CASREGQGLTEAFF. CDR3 in DNA: TGTGCCAGCAGAGAGGGACAGGGGCTTACTGAAGCTTTCTTT.

This clone was observed once. The V and J genes are TRBV27 and TRBJ2-1, with D unresolved. The CDR3 extends over 14 amino acids. Germline CDR1 is MNHEY and CDR2 is SMNVEV (reference sequence). The V end was cut by 5 bases, the J end by 8 bases, with 16 bases between. This CDR3 reads CASSPLESGDEQFF. The CDR3 nucleotides are TGTGCCAGCAGTCCCCTCGAATCTGGCGATGAGCAGTTCTTC.

The chain employs TRBV10-1 and TRBJ2-1; TRBD1 matches at 11 bases. The CDR3 has 15 residues. In germline, CDR1 is WNHNN, CDR2 SYGVQD (reference sequence). The V gene end was trimmed by 3 bases and the J gene end by 7 bases; junction bases not matched to a gene: 5. The CDR3 sequence: CASSDRDRGFNEQFF. In DNA form, the CDR3 reads TGCGCCAGCAGTGACCGGGACAGGGGGTTTAATGAGCAGTTCTTC.

The chain employs TRBV7-3 and TRBJ2-2; 13 bases match TRBD2. The CDR3 consists of 17 residues. Germline lookup yields CDR1 SGHTA and CDR2 FQGTGA. J was trimmed by 7 bases and V by 0 bases; bases with no gene match: 5. The CDR3 coding sequence is TGTGCCAGCAGCTTAACGGCGGGACTAGCGGGAATCGGGGAGCTGTTTTTT. As protein: CASSLTAGLAGIGELFF. Using reference TRBV7-3 and TRBJ2-2 for the parts outside the CDR3, the full variable domain is GAGVSQTPSNKVTEKGKYVELRCDPISGHTALYWYRQSLGQGPEFLIYFQGTGAADDSGLPNDRFFAVRPEGSVSTLKIQRTERGDSAVYLCASSLTAGLAGIGELFFGEGSRLTVL.

The chain links TRBV7-3 to TRBJ2-7, with 12 bases fitting TRBD2. Losses at the gene ends were 2 bases for V and 0 bases for J; bases not matched to a gene: 8. This CDR3 has 18 residues. CDR1 is SGHTA, CDR2 FQGTGA, per germline. The CDR3 loop reads CASSLLAGGLTVSYEQYF. The CDR3 region has the DNA TGTGCCAGCAGCTTACTAGCGGGAGGGCTCACCGTCTCCTACGAGCAGTACTTC.

Comment on this clone: Other DNA sequences in this specimen translate into the identical CDR3. The genes are TRBV28 and TRBJ2-1; D gene ambiguous. CDR3 length equals 11 residues. CDR1 is MDHEN, CDR2 SYDVKM, per germline. Trimming shortened V by 2 bases and J by 8 bases, and 4 bases separated the two germline ends. CDR3 DNA sequence: TGTGCCAGCAGTTTAGCTGATGAGCAGTTCTTC. Translated, it gives CASSLADEQFF.

In nucleotides, the CDR3 is TGTGCCAGCAGCGGCGATGGGGCGCAGTACTTC. As protein: CASSGDGAQYF. This chain connects TRBV7-9 to TRBJ2-7, with D perhaps matching TRBD1 (5 bases). Trimming cost V 5 bases and J 9 bases, with 11 bases left between them. Per germline, CDR1 SEHNR and CDR2 FQNEAQ (reference sequence). The CDR3 is 11 residues long.

The chain is built from TRBV28 and TRBJ2-1; unclear D gene. Germline V gives CDR1 MDHEN, CDR2 SYDVKM. The CDR3 contains 12 residues. Trimming took off 4 bases at V and 4 bases at J, with 5 bases between the two ends. CDR3: CASSYGYNEQFF. The DNA for the CDR3 is TGTGCCAGCAGTTATGGGTACAATGAGCAGTTCTTC. The whole variable domain, remainder taken from reference TRBV28 and TRBJ2-1, is DVKVTQSSRYLVKRTGEKVFLECVQDMDHENMFWYRQDPGLGLRLIYFSYDVKMKEKGDIPEGYSVSREKKERFSLILESASTNQTSMYLCASSYGYNEQFFGPGTRLTVL.